This TCR beta chain was obtained from a study of OX40 agonist ivuxolimab in advanced cancers. Turning to the study itself: Ivuxolimab was delivered to patients intravenously every 2 weeks at doses spanning 0.01 to 10 mg/kg. Three dose-escalation patients had partial responses: one with hepatocellular carcinoma and two with cutaneous melanoma.

The method was immunoSEQ multiplex PCR; TCRdb's version includes in-frame clones alone and lacks a portion of them. The table includes about 16,000 clones, approximately 86% detected once. CDR1 SNHLY and CDR2 FYNNEI come from the germline V gene. CDR3 length: 19 residues. With 7 bases clipped from V and 2 bases from J, the junction kept 21 bases outside the gene matches. The clonotype was recovered from an adult with an advanced solid tumor such as melanoma, head and neck, liver or kidney cancer. Here the sequenced sample was CD4+ or CD8+ T cells sorted from blood, taken in a trial of the OX40 agonist ivuxolimab. The gene calls are TRBV2 and TRBJ2-7, with 9 bases aligning to TRBD2. The CDR3 DNA reads as TGTGCCAGCATGGCTTTGGTTACAGGACTAGCGAGAGACCCCTACGAGCAGTACTTC. It encodes CASMALVTGLARDPYEQYF.